The source of this T cell receptor (beta chain) is a study of blood T cell repertoires in COVID-19 (dated by TCRdb to 2018 to 2021). Concerning the study at large: The collaborator samples originated in the United States, Italy and Spain and spanned the acute and convalescent phases of COVID-19. The material from the prospective study consisted of cDNA or gDNA derived from T cells, B-cell-depleted T cells, or PBMCs. Subjects who had been exposed to COVID-19, were actively infected with it, or had recovered from it provided the deeply sampled blood TCRbeta repertoires that made up the dataset. A freely available public database, intended as a resource for researchers studying the immune response to SARS-CoV-2, is where the repertoires were released. Samples were obtained from the ongoing ImmuneRACE study (first 160 participants) and from 1,254 subjects provided by 6 global collaborators. The sample metadata nearly always contained a de-identified subject ID, COVID-19 status, age in years and sex. HLA class I and class II types, where available, came from metadata supplied by the sample provider rather than from assay-based typing. The research as a whole found: The quantity of clinical and demographic metadata differed by source and by participant and was supplied without curation.

Per the germline V gene (reference sequence), LGHDT is the CDR1 and YNNKEL is the CDR2. V and J are trimmed by 5 bases and 5 bases, and the gene matches miss 8 bases of the junction. From the cysteine through the phenylalanine, the CDR3 covers 15 amino acids. The retained sequence is limited to the CDR3, 45 bases, with the frame set at the first base. As regards this clone: Its recognized antigen is unknown. No much larger clone exists at a distance of one base, and base qualities are not known.

TCRbeta CDR3 regions were amplified from genomic DNA using the immunoSEQ Assay, a bias-controlled multiplex PCR. The authors processed their data as follows. The number of nucleated cells in each sample was estimated by amplification of reference gene primers within the assay. To quantify the absolute abundance of each unique TCRbeta CDR3 rearrangement, sequence reads were collapsed and filtered. For each sample, productive Simpson clonality was calculated by taking the square root of Simpson's diversity index across productive rearrangements. TCRdb carries this immuneACCESS record with in-frame sequences only. Its versions omit some clonotypes, under half of them owing to an unresolved V gene in the studies checked, with the rest unexplained. D and trimming come from the DNA, and the V and J calls and clone size come from that table. The sample yields a few hundred thousand clones; 65% to 85% were counted once. The ten most abundant clones make up approximately 7.3% of the sample.

In the prospective study, participants were roughly 18 to 100 years old, resided in approximately 22 geographic areas of the United States, and were enrolled through a virtual design. In the prospective study, participants were assigned to cohorts based on the clinical history participants reported in a screening survey and a study questionnaire. For ImmuneRACE Cohort 3, a participant was defined as recovered based on two consecutive negative NP/OP PCR tests, clearance by a healthcare professional, or resolution of symptoms. Mobile phlebotomists in the prospective study collected whole blood, serum and a nasopharyngeal or oropharyngeal swab from every participant. Participants in the prospective study had the option to provide additional blood draws and questionnaires over a roughly two-month period. Prospective study blood samples were shipped either frozen or at room temperature before DNA extraction.

The sequence links TRBV3-1 (or the pseudogene TRBV3-2) to TRBJ2-1, with TRBD2 matching 8 junction bases. The sequencing input was PBMCs or T cells enriched from blood (not recorded which). This clonotype was sampled from a woman aged 35 to 49 who had recovered from COVID-19. The CDR3 reads as follows: CASSAPGLVDNEQFF. The bases are TGTGCCAGCAGCGCGCCGGGACTAGTTGACAATGAGCAGTTCTTC.